The clone carrying this T cell receptor beta chain was seen once. What it binds is not known. This specimen belongs to a study of shared clonotypes between healthy human individuals. The overall study: Each donor contributed plates that comprised three CD4 naive, three CD4 memory, two CD8 naive and one CD8 memory. Study conclusions and caveats: When compared with the clonotypes that were shared by all four sorted-subset donors, the non-shared clonotypes turned out to have lower generation probabilities. Some naive CD4 clonotypes, roughly 4.7%, turned up in common across four donors.

Donors had no recently reported acute infections or vaccinations and were HIV-negative. There are 12 residues in the CDR3. Germline CDR1 is SQVTM and CDR2 is ANQGSEA. Trimming removed 5 bases at V and 0 bases at J, with 8 bases between. Method: immunoSEQ multiplex PCR; TCRdb's copy keeps in-frame clones and lacks some. The sample includes about 1 million clones, around 76% of them seen just once. This chain uses TRBV29-1 with TRBJ2-7, with D tentatively TRBD2 (5 bases). This clonotype originated in a man younger than 30 in good health. The sample was memory CD4+ T cells sorted from blood. Subset described: CD45RA-negative fraction. CDR3 loop: CSVLGSSYEQYF. The CDR3 DNA follows: TGCAGCGTTCTAGGGAGCTCCTACGAGCAGTACTTC.